The present TCR beta chain was sequenced within a study of cytomegalovirus exposure and HLA in healthy donors. Overall study findings and caveats: One variant, a missense change in DCLRE1C, was linked in a later analysis to TCR beta V- and J-gene trimming. In a later analysis, a genetic analysis reported fewer productive-TCR N-insertions in an Asian-associated ancestry cluster than the cohort average.

Amplification used 60 Vbeta primers and 13 Jbeta primers. TCRdb keeps only in-frame clones here, not all; method: immunoSEQ multiplex PCR. Among 180,000 or so clones listed, roughly 8.7% were seen once. This clone has just a few counts. No antigen is known for it. The germline V and J ends were trimmed by 4 bases and 0 bases, with 13 bases remaining between them. CDR3 length equals 16 residues. CDR1 and CDR2 (germline): SGDLS, YYNGEE. This clonotype was obtained from a woman aged 25 to 39 in good health and CMV-seropositive. The sequenced sample was PBMCs. The chain employs TRBV9 and TRBJ2-2, with D possibly TRBD2 on 7 matching bases. The DNA of the CDR3 is TGTGCCAGCAGCTACAGGGAGGGCGCGAACACCGGGGAGCTGTTTTTT. Amino acid sequence: CASSYREGANTGELFF.